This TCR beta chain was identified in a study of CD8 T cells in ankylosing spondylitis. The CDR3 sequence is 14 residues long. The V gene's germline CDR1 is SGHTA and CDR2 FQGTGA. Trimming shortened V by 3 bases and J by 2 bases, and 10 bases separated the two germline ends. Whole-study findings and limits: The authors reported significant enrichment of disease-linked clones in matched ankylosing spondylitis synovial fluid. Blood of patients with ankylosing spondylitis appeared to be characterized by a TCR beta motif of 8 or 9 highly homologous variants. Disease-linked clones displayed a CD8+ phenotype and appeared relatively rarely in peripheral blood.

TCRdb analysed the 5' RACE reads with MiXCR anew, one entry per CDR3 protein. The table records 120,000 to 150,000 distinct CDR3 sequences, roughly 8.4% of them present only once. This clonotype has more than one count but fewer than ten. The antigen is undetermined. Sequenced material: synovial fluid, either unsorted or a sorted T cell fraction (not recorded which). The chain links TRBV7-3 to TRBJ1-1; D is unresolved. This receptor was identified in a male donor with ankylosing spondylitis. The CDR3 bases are TGTGCCAGCAGCTTGGACGGCTTTAACACTGAAGCTTTCTTT. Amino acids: CASSLDGFNTEAFF.